This TCR beta chain appears in the sequencing data of a study of control samples from healthy donors and cancer patients. Germline lookup yields CDR1 MNHEY and CDR2 SVGAGI. The CDR3 has 14 amino acids. The germline V and J ends were trimmed by 2 bases and 3 bases, with 10 bases remaining between them. Only in-frame clones appear in the TCRdb table, and some are missing; sequencing was by immunoSEQ multiplex PCR. The profile shows about 150,000 clones, about 91% of them singletons. The rearrangement joins TRBV6-5 to TRBJ1-2; D not resolved. Sequencing used blood. The sequence derives from a woman between 40 and 50 years old in good health. CDR3 in DNA: TGTGCCAGCAGTTACGGACCGCTTGACTATGGCTACACCTTC. Its protein is CASSYGPLDYGYTF.